This TCR beta chain was sequenced in a study of vaccination effects on CD4 cells after COVID-19. General observations from the study: Missing from the study were early post-infection timepoints, and its convalescent patients were few. Marked clonal contraction of infection- and vaccine-induced clones was seen late after vaccination.

Notes on this clone: Its antigen remains unknown.

Germline CDR1 and CDR2: SNHLY and FYNNEI. V was shortened by 8 bases and J by 8 bases, with 15 bases between the two germline ends. The CDR3 is 13 amino acids. The ViraFEST assay expanded antigen-specific CD4+ T cells with viral peptide pools before sequencing. Following 10 days of culture, CD4+ T cells were isolated. Convalescent patients had PCR-confirmed SARS-CoV-2 infection between March and December 2020. Wells containing approximately 2 million PBMC each were cultured with 9 to 10 IU/ml IL-2 and about 9.7 ug/ml peptides. Researchers swapped half the medium for IL-2 medium on both days 3 and 7. TCRdb's copy holds only in-frame clones and misses some; the assay was immunoSEQ multiplex PCR. The sample yields around 40,000 clones, 60% to 75% seen once.

The gene calls are TRBV2 and TRBJ1-4, with D perhaps TRBD1 (5 bases). The clonotype comes from a human donor who had a prior SARS-CoV-2 infection. Specimen: CD4+ T cells from PBMCs cultured with a peptide pool, collected before COVID-19 vaccination. CDR3: CASAGVGLEKLFF. DNA for the CDR3: TGTGCCAGCGCGGGGGTAGGGTTGGAAAAACTGTTTTTT. Using reference TRBV2 and TRBJ1-4 for the parts outside the CDR3, the full variable domain is EPEVTQTPSHQVTQMGQEVILRCVPISNHLYFYWYRQILGQKVEFLVSFYNNEISEKSEIFDDQFSVERPDGSNFTLKIRSTKLEDSAMYFCASAGVGLEKLFFGSGTQLSVL.